This TCR beta chain was sequenced during a study of Ad26.COV2.S vaccination and SARS-CoV-2 variants. J lost 5 bases, V lost 1 base, and 7 bases had no gene match. CDR3 length: 16 amino acids. Germline-derived CDR1 and CDR2 are SGHRS and YFSETQ. Treatment indicated: 15 to 20 received Ad26.COV2.S at low or high dose, single or two shots; roughly 5 received placebo; per-sample allocation not given. Following the first vaccine or placebo injection, samples were taken on day 63. Libraries were prepared by immunoSEQ multiplex PCR; TCRdb keeps only in-frame clonotypes and omits some of them. The sample has 440,000 or so clones, roughly 88% seen once.

The TCR comes from a person aged 18-60 years who received the Ad26.COV2.S COVID-19 vaccine or a placebo. The chain recombines TRBV5-1 with TRBJ2-3; TRBD2 matches at 10 bases. The material sequenced was peripheral blood, taken in a trial of Ad26.COV2.S vaccine versus placebo. The CDR3 reads CASSLSLAGVGDTQYF. Written as DNA, the CDR3 is TGCGCCAGCAGCTTGTCGCTAGCGGGGGTTGGAGATACGCAGTATTTT.